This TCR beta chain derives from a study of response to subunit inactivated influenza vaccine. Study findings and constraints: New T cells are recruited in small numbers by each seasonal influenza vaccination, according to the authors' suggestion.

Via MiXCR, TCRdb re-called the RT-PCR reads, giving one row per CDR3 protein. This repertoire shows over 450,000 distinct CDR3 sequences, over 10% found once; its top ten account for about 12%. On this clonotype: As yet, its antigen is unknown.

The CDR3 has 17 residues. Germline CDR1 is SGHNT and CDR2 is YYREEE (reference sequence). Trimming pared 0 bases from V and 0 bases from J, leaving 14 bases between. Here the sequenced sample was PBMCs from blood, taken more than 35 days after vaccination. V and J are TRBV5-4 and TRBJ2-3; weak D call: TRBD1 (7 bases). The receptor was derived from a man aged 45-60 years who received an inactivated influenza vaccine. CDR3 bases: TGTGCCAGCAGCTTGGATGGAGGGACAGCTAGCACAGATACGCAGTATTTT. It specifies CASSLDGGTASTDTQYF.